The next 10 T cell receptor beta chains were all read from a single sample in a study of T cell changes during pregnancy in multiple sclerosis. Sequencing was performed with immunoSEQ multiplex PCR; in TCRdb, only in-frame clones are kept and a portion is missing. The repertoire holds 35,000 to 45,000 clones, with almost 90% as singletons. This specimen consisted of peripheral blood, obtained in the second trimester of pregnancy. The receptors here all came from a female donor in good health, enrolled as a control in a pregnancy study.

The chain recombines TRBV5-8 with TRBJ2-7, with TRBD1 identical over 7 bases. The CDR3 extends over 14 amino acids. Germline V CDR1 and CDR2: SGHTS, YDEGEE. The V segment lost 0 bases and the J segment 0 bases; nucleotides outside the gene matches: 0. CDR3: CASSLGDSSYEQYF. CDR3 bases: TGTGCCAGCAGCTTGGGGGACAGCTCCTACGAGCAGTACTTC.

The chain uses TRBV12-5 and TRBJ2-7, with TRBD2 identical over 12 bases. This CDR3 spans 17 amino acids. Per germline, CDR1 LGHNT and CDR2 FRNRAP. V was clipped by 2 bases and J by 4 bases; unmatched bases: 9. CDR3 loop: CASGLQRLAGVLYEQYF. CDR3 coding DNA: TGTGCTAGTGGTTTGCAACGACTAGCGGGGGTACTATACGAGCAGTACTTC.

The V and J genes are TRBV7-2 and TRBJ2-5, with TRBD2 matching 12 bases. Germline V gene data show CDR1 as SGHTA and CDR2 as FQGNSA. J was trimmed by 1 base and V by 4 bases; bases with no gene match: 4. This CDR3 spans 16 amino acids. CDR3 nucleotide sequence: TGTGCCAGCAGCTCAACTAGCGGGGGGTCCCAAGAGACCCAGTACTTC. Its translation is CASSSTSGGSQETQYF.

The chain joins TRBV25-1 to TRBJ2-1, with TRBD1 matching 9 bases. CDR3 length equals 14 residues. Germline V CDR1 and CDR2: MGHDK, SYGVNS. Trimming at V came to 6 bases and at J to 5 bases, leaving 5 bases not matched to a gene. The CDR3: CASRGQGADNEQFF. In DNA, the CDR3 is TGTGCCAGCAGGGGACAGGGTGCAGACAATGAGCAGTTCTTC.

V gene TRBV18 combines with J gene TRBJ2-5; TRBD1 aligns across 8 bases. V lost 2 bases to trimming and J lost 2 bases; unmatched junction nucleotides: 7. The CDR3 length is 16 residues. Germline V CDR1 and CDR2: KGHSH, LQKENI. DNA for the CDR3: TGTGCCAGCTCACCAACCGGACAGGGTTCGCAAGAGACCCAGTACTTC. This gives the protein CASSPTGQGSQETQYF.

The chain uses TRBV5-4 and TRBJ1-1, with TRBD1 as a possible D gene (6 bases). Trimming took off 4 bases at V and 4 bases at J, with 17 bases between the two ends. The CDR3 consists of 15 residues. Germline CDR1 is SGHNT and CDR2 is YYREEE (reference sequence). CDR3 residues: CASSPQGSMGTEAFF. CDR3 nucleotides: TGTGCCAGCAGCCCTCAGGGGTCGATGGGCACTGAAGCTTTCTTT.

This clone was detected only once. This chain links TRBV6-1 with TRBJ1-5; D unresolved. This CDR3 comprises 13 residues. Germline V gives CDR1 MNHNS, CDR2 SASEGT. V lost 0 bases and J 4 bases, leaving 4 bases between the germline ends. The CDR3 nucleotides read TGTGCCAGCAGTGAAGCTCGGAATCAGCCCCAGCATTTT. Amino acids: CASSEARNQPQHF.

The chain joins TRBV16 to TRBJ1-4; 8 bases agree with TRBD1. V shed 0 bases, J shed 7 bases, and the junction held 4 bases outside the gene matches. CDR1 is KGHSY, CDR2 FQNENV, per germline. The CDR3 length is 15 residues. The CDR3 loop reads CASSQSSTGAEKLFF. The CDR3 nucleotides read TGTGCCAGCAGCCAATCGTCGACAGGGGCTGAAAAACTGTTTTTT.

CDR3 residues: CAISESGGAMETQYF. The CDR3 DNA reads as TGTGCCATCAGTGAGTCTGGGGGGGCAATGGAGACCCAGTACTTC. The J gene is TRBJ2-5, the V gene TRBV10-3; TRBD2 is a possible D gene (7 bases). CDR1 ENHRY and CDR2 SYGVKD come from the germline V gene. There are 15 residues in the CDR3. Trimming shortened V by 0 bases and J by 5 bases, and 13 bases separated the two germline ends.

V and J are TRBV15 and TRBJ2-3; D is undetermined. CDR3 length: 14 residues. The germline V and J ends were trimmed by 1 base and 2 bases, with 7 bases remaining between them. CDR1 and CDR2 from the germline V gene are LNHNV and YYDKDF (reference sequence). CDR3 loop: CATSRGENTDTQYF. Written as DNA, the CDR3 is TGTGCCACCAGCAGAGGCGAGAACACAGATACGCAGTATTTT.